A selection of T cell receptor beta chains follows, all from one sample in a study of T cells in Graves' hyperthyroidism and ophthalmopathy. A single record per CDR3 protein comes from TCRdb applying MiXCR to the multiplex PCR reads. The sample yields about 290,000 distinct CDR3 sequences, around 20% seen once. The sample consisted of blood. The receptor source for this set is a man over 45 with Graves' ophthalmopathy. Both conserved end residues are part of each CDR3. A D gene is named only where the DNA matches it firmly. Only some rows state a clone size, as once, few, many or a class for expanded clones.

TRBJ2-1 TRBV7-3 many - CASSLASRAEQFF TGTGCCAGCAGCTTAGCCTCCCGCGCTGAGCAGTTCTTC
TRBJ2-1 TRBV7-8 many - CASSQRLGGYNEQFF TGTGCCAGCAGCCAAAGACTGGGGGGCTACAATGAGCAGTTCTTC
TRBJ2-3 TRBV25-1 few TRBD2 CASSEVTSGGGPTDTQYF TGTGCCAGCAGTGAAGTAACTAGCGGAGGAGGTCCCACAGATACGCAGTATTTT
TRBJ1-2 TRBV28 many - CATEYSTSYGYTF TGTGCCACCGAGTACTCTACAAGTTATGGCTACACCTTC
TRBJ2-1 TRBV11-2 many - CASSLGSLGNEQFF TGTGCCAGCAGCTTGGGCTCTTTAGGAAATGAGCAGTTCTTC
TRBJ2-3 TRBV20-1 many TRBD2 CSATPGLAGSDTQYF TGCAGTGCTACCCCCGGGCTAGCGGGGTCAGATACGCAGTATTTT
TRBJ2-3 TRBV6-2/TRBV6-3 many - CASSIQGTDTQYF TGTGCCAGCAGTATCCAGGGTACAGATACGCAGTATTTT
TRBJ1-3 TRBV20-1 - - CSALDRFSGNTIYF TGCAGTGCTCTGGACCGATTCTCTGGAAACACCATATATTTT
TRBJ2-3 TRBV4-2 - TRBD1 CASSQEGASPLGTGGSDTQYF TGTGCCAGCAGCCAAGAGGGTGCGAGTCCGCTTGGGACAGGGGGCTCAGATACGCAGTATTTT
TRBJ2-3 TRBV29-1 few TRBD2 CSATQGLAGNTDTQYF TGCAGCGCTACCCAGGGACTAGCGGGAAACACAGATACGCAGTATTTT
TRBJ2-1 TRBV20-1 few TRBD2 CSATGTSVNEQFF TGCAGTGCAACCGGGACTAGCGTTAATGAGCAGTTCTTC
TRBJ2-3 TRBV5-1 many - CASSLELGGQGDTQYF TGCGCCAGCAGCTTGGAACTTGGGGGGCAGGGAGATACGCAGTATTTT
TRBJ2-7 TRBV19 few - CASRTSVGGASYEQYF TGTGCCAGTAGAACCTCGGTTGGGGGCGCCTCCTACGAGCAGTACTTC
TRBJ2-6 TRBV20-1 many - CSALYPGANVLTF TGCAGTGCTCTGTACCCTGGGGCCAACGTCCTGACTTTC
TRBJ2-1 TRBV11-2 many TRBD2 CASSSLSGTSFLEQFF TGTGCCAGCAGCTCTCTTAGCGGGACCTCCTTTTTAGAGCAGTTCTTC
TRBJ2-7 TRBV7-6 many TRBD2 CASSLDSGSAYEQYF TGTGCCAGCAGCTTAGACAGCGGGAGCGCCTACGAGCAGTACTTC
TRBJ2-2 TRBV6-1 - TRBD1 CASSAHRQGARLTGELFF TGTGCCAGCAGCGCCCACCGACAGGGGGCGCGACTTACCGGGGAGCTGTTTTTT
TRBJ1-5 TRBV20-1 few - CSAEGDQPQHF TGCAGCGCAGAGGGCGATCAGCCCCAGCATTTT
TRBJ1-1 TRBV19 few - CASSIGEVATEAFF TGTGCCAGTAGTATAGGAGAGGTGGCCACTGAAGCTTTCTTT
TRBJ1-5 TRBV6-1 - - CASSFRGAEQPQHF TGTGCCAGCAGTTTTAGGGGGGCAGAGCAGCCCCAGCATTTT
TRBJ2-7 TRBV10-3 - - CAIRGSGVHEQYF TGTGCCATCAGGGGGTCCGGGGTTCACGAGCAGTACTTC
TRBJ2-7 TRBV24-1 - - CATSDSGLYEQYF TGTGCCACCAGTGATTCGGGGCTCTACGAGCAGTACTTC
TRBJ2-2 TRBV24-1 - TRBD2 CATSDFRLAGTANTGELFF TGTGCCACCAGTGATTTCCGGCTAGCGGGAACCGCGAACACCGGGGAGCTGTTTTTT
TRBJ2-1 TRBV7-9 - TRBD2 CASSLQAGGLHDQIAWYNEQFF TGTGCCAGCAGCTTACAAGCGGGAGGGCTTCATGATCAAATAGCTTGGTACAATGAGCAGTTCTTC
TRBJ2-1 TRBV27 few TRBD2 CASSQDKGTSANNEQFF TGTGCCAGCAGCCAAGATAAGGGGACTAGCGCCAATAATGAGCAGTTCTTC
TRBJ2-5 TRBV20-1 many - CSARDNAQETQYF TGCAGTGCTAGAGATAATGCCCAAGAGACCCAGTACTTC
TRBJ2-7 TRBV20-1 - - CSAKVVYEQYF TGCAGTGCTAAAGTAGTCTACGAGCAGTACTTC
TRBJ2-1 TRBV24-1 - - CATSDDGHKEQFF TGTGCCACCAGTGACGATGGACATAAAGAGCAGTTCTTC
TRBJ1-6 TRBV14 many - CASSQGRENSPLHF TGTGCCAGCAGCCAAGGGAGGGAAAATTCACCCCTCCACTTT
TRBJ2-6 TRBV7-8 - - CASSLAGIGANVLTF TGTGCCAGCAGCTTAGCCGGGATTGGGGCCAACGTCCTGACTTTC
TRBJ2-1 TRBV12-3/TRBV12-4 - - CASVGLNQNEQFF TGTGCCAGCGTGGGACTTAATCAAAATGAGCAGTTCTTC
TRBJ1-2 TRBV3-1 many - CASSQHTASYGYTF TGTGCCAGCAGCCAACATACAGCCAGCTATGGCTACACCTTC
TRBJ2-7 TRBV20-1 many TRBD1 CSARTGVEQYF TGCAGTGCCAGGACAGGGGTCGAGCAGTACTTC
TRBJ2-5 TRBV7-7 - - CASSPNSAGETQYF TGTGCTAGCAGCCCCAACTCAGCTGGAGAGACCCAGTACTTC
TRBJ2-7 TRBV10-2 few TRBD1 CASSFTGVSSYEQYF TGCGCCAGCAGTTTTACAGGGGTGTCGTCCTACGAGCAGTACTTC
TRBJ2-7 TRBV19 - TRBD1 CASSPWDRLREQYF TGTGCCAGTAGTCCTTGGGACAGGCTACGAGAGCAGTACTTC
TRBJ2-6 TRBV9 few - CASSVIGYGANVLTF TGTGCCAGCAGCGTAATAGGTTATGGGGCCAACGTCCTGACTTTC
TRBJ2-1 TRBV28 many TRBD2 CASRGEGTSGIFSYNEQFF TGTGCCAGCAGGGGGGAGGGGACTAGCGGGATTTTCTCCTACAATGAGCAGTTCTTC
TRBJ2-1 TRBV2 many - CASSTTGSSYNEQFF TGTGCCAGCAGTACTACAGGGAGCTCCTACAATGAGCAGTTCTTC
TRBJ2-2 TRBV11-2 many TRBD2 CASSLRWSGSDTGELFF TGTGCCAGCAGCTTAAGATGGAGCGGGAGCGACACCGGGGAGCTGTTTTTT
TRBJ1-1 TRBV12-5 - - CASGLGVGTEAFF TGTGCTAGTGGTTTGGGGGTGGGCACTGAAGCTTTCTTT
TRBJ1-2 TRBV29-1 - - CSVLSRDGNYGYTF TGCAGCGTACTATCCCGGGACGGTAACTATGGCTACACCTTC
TRBJ2-5 TRBV29-1 many - CSVPSGSGETQYF TGCAGCGTCCCGTCGGGTTCCGGGGAGACCCAGTACTTC
TRBJ2-5 TRBV2 - - CASSDQLQETQYF TGTGCCAGCAGTGACCAGCTCCAAGAGACCCAGTACTTC